This TCR beta chain derives from a study of CD8+ T cells in alopecia areata. In the study overall: At a dose of 5 to 10 mg twice daily, oral tofacitinib was given to treated patients. Tofacitinib treatment spanned 6 to 18 months, with 6 months off drug afterward. The study's findings and limits: Greater clonality was observed in lesional scalp samples, especially alopecia totalis/universalis, versus normal scalp.

V lost 1 base to trimming and J lost 0 bases, with 6 bases between them. Germline lookup yields CDR1 SQVTM and CDR2 ANQGSEA. The CDR3 spans 13 residues. This clone was seen more than once but under ten times. Its antigen is currently unknown. Isolated RNA was reverse transcribed into cDNA used as the sequencing template. The repertoire was sequenced with immunoSEQ multiplex PCR; TCRdb's copy has only in-frame clones and lacks some. The table includes fewer than 150,000 clones, 35% to 40% detected once. The receptor was isolated from a human donor with alopecia areata. The chain employs TRBV29-1 and TRBJ1-1, with unresolved D. Sequences were obtained from CD4+ T cells sorted from blood. The CDR3 DNA reads TGCAGCGTTGAAGTTGCCGTGAACACTGAAGCTTTCTTT. Its protein product is CSVEVAVNTEAFF.